What follows is one T cell receptor (beta chain) and its context. Its antigen is undetermined. This CDR3 is 15 amino acids long. V dropped 4 bases and J dropped 4 bases, with 11 bases sitting between them. From germline, CDR1 is MNHEY and CDR2 SVGAGI. The PCR had 60 Vbeta and 13 Jbeta primers. Data came from immunoSEQ multiplex PCR; TCRdb stores just in-frame clones and leaves some out. Of around 200,000 clones listed, approximately 79% were seen once; the top ten hold roughly 6%. The sample comes from a study of cytomegalovirus exposure and HLA in healthy donors. Whole-study results and caveats: HLA allele associations emerged for 15,000 to 20,000 TCR beta sequences in a later analysis, at 0.05 false discovery rate. It was reportedly the case that the classifier diagnosed cytomegalovirus status with high specificity and sensitivity. Reportedly, HLA-A and HLA-B alleles of most subjects were accurately predicted from TCR beta.

This chain links TRBV6-5 with TRBJ1-6, with D unclear. Input material: PBMCs. This sequence originates from a man aged 40-49 years in good health and CMV-seropositive. The CDR3 region has the DNA TGTGCCAGCAGTTCCTATGGAGGTTATAATTCACCCCTCCACTTT. Translated, it gives CASSSYGGYNSPLHF.